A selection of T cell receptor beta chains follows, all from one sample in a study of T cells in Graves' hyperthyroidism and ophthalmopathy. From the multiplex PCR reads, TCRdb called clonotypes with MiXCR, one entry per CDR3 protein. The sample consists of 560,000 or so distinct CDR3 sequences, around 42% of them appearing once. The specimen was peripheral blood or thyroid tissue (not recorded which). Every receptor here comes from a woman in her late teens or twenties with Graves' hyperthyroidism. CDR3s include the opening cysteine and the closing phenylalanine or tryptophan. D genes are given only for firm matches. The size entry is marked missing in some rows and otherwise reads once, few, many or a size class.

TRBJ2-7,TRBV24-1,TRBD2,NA,TGTGCCACCAGTAGGGGACTAGCGGGAGTCCGCGAGCAGTACTTC,CATSRGLAGVREQYF
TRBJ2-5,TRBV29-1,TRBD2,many,TGCAGCGTTGACTTGGGAGGGGAGACCCAGTACTTC,CSVDLGGETQYF
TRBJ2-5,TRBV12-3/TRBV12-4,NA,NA,TGTGCCAGCAGTCTCGACACTCTAACAGGGGAGGAGGAGACCCAGTACTTC,CASSLDTLTGEEETQYF
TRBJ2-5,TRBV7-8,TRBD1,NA,TGTGCCAGCAGCCCCCGGACAGGGCCGGGTCGAGAGACCCAGTACTTC,CASSPRTGPGRETQYF
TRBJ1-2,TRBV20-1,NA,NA,TGCAGTGCCAAACCGGGGGGCTTGCTCACTGGCTACACCTTC,CSAKPGGLLTGYTF
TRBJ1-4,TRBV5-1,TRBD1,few,TGCGCCAGCAGCTTGGACGGGACAGGGAATGAAAAACTGTTTTTT,CASSLDGTGNEKLFF
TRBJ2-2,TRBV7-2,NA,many,TGTGCCAGCACCTTCAACACCGGGGAGCTGTTTTTT,CASTFNTGELFF
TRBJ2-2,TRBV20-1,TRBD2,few,TGCAGTGCTCTTAGCGGGGCGAACACCGGGGAGCTGTTTTTT,CSALSGANTGELFF
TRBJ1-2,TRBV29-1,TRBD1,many,TGCAGCGTGCAGGACAGGGTTCAGTATGGCTACACCTTC,CSVQDRVQYGYTF
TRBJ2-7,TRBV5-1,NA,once,TGCGCCAGCAACACCTCATCTAAGGCCGCCGAGCAGTACTTC,CASNTSSKAAEQYF
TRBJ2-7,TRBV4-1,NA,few,TGCGCCAGCAGCCTCGGGGCGGGCCTCCCCTACGAGCAGTACTTC,CASSLGAGLPYEQYF
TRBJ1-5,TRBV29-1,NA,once,TGCAGCGTGGGGGACACCTTAAATCAGCCCCAGCATTTT,CSVGDTLNQPQHF
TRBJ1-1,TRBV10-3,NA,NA,TGTGCCATCAAAGGGACCATGAACACTGAAGCTTTCTTT,CAIKGTMNTEAFF
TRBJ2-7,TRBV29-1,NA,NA,TGCAGCGTTGAAGGGGTTCAGGGTGATCCCCACGAGCAGTACTTC,CSVEGVQGDPHEQYF
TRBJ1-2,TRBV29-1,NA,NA,TGCAGCCCTCCAGATGGCTACACCTTC,CSPPDGYTF
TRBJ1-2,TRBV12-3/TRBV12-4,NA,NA,TGTGCCAGCAGTTTAAGCAGGCTGATCTACACCTTC,CASSLSRLIYTF
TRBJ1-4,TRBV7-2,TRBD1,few,TGTGCCAGCAGCTGGGGACAGGGGGAGAACGAAAAACTGTTTTTT,CASSWGQGENEKLFF
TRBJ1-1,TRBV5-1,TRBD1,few,TGCGCCAGCAGCTCGGGAGGACAGGGCCTGAACACTGAAGCTTTCTTT,CASSSGGQGLNTEAFF
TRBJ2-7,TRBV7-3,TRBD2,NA,TGTGCCAGCAGCTCCGGACTAGCGGTACCTTACTACGAGCAGTACTTC,CASSSGLAVPYYEQYF
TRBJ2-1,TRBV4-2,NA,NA,TGTGCCAGCAGCCCCCCTTATGGGTCTGAGCAGTTCTTC,CASSPPYGSEQFF
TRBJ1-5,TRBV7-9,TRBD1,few,TGTGCCAGCACCTCTGACAGGGTCATGCGGCCCCAGCATTTT,CASTSDRVMRPQHF
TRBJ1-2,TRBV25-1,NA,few,TGTGCCAGCAGCCAAGATTCTGCAGCAGGGAACAAAGGCTACACCTTC,CASSQDSAAGNKGYTF
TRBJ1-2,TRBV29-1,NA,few,TGCAGCGTTGAATTTAACCGGGACCGGGAATATGGCTACACCTTC,CSVEFNRDREYGYTF
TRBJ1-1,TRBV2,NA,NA,TGTGCCAGCAGGGCCCACCTTGGACGTCCTGAAGCTTTCTTT,CASRAHLGRPEAFF
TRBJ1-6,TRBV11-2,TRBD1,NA,TGTGCCAGCAGCCATACCGGGACAGCAGTCTATAATTCACCCCTCCACTTT,CASSHTGTAVYNSPLHF